In this sample, the clone carrying this T cell receptor beta chain turned up a few times. What it binds is not known. This specimen belongs to a study of T cells in Graves' hyperthyroidism and ophthalmopathy. Trimming stripped 5 bases from V and 5 bases from J, with 15 bases between. CDR1 is SGHTA, CDR2 FQGNSA, per germline. This CDR3 region has 14 residues. Findings and caveats of the study: Expanded thyroid clonotypes (above 0.001) were mostly also found in blood.

The TCR beta CDR3 regions underwent amplification using RNA transcripts as the source. RT-PCR in the first round (using the HTBI primer set) targeted the TCR CDR3. TCRdb independently ran MiXCR on the multiplex PCR reads; one entry per CDR3 protein. The sample includes hundreds of thousands of distinct CDR3 sequences, about 45% of them seen just once. This TCR came from an adult man with Graves' disease, either hyperthyroidism or ophthalmopathy (not recorded which). Sequencing was done on a sample of peripheral blood or thyroid tissue (not recorded which). V is TRBV7-2 and J is TRBJ2-5; a weak D match, TRBD2 (5 bases). The CDR3 nucleotides read TGTGCCAGCAGCCGTATCCGGGGTGGGGAGACCCAGTACTTC. The encoded protein is CASSRIRGGETQYF.